Described below is a single TCR beta chain sequence and its context. The protocol was immunoSEQ multiplex PCR, while the TCRdb copy is restricted to in-frame clones and leaves out a portion. This repertoire shows about 290,000 clones, about 89% found once; its top ten account for less than 2%. The data belong to a study of blood T cell repertoires in COVID-19. Trimming stripped 1 base from V and 4 bases from J, with 14 bases between. Germline V lookup: CDR1 MGHRA, CDR2 YSYEKL. CDR3 size: 16 residues. Material for sequencing was PBMCs or T cells enriched from blood (not recorded which). The gene calls are TRBV4-1 and TRBJ2-1; no definite D call. This clonotype was sampled from a woman in her forties who had recovered from COVID-19. The CDR3 spells CASSQVILVRYNEQFF. The CDR3 nucleotides are TGCGCCAGCAGCCAAGTAATCCTAGTTCGGTACAATGAGCAGTTCTTC.